This T cell receptor beta chain came from a study of graft-versus-host responses after intestinal transplantation. Across the whole study: Recipients across the board were started on anti-thymocyte globulin induction, then kept on tacrolimus and steroids for around 3 years.

Sequenced by immunoSEQ multiplex PCR; TCRdb stores in-frame clones only, minus some. The table has fewer than 110,000 clones, roughly 93% seen once; the top ten hold 1.2%. Germline CDR1 SGDLS, CDR2 YYNGEE. Trimming cost V 0 bases and J 7 bases, with 4 bases left between them. There are 12 residues in the CDR3. As to this clone: Antigen specificity is unknown.

The input for sequencing was unstimulated CD8+ T cells sorted from spleen or lymph node cells, taken before intestinal transplant. The sequence derives from a human donor who received an intestinal transplant. The genes are TRBV9 and TRBJ2-2; D call uncertain. The CDR3 loop is CASSVAGGELFF. CDR3 in DNA: TGTGCCAGCAGCGTAGCCGGCGGGGAGCTGTTTTTT.